The clone carrying this T cell receptor (beta chain) came up a few times. The antigen remains undetermined. This entry comes from a study of T cells after yellow fever vaccination. Regarding the study as a whole: Post-booster repertoires again held most primary-vaccination clones (roughly 96% CD4, 80% to 90% CD8).

TCRdb fed the 5' RACE reads into MiXCR, producing one record per CDR3 protein. Among a few hundred thousand distinct CDR3 sequences listed, less than 9.5% were seen once. V lost 7 bases and J lost 11, with 12 bases in between. The CDR3 has 12 amino acids. The receptor was isolated from a man between 18 and 35 years old who received the YFV17D yellow fever vaccine. The source was PBMCs, collected roughly 45 days after the first yellow fever vaccination. The chain carries TRBV12-3 or TRBV12-4 and TRBJ1-6; D call uncertain. CDR3 loop: CASTTTPAPLHF. The CDR3, as DNA: TGTGCCAGCACTACGACACCGGCACCCCTCCACTTT.